This paragraph reports one T cell receptor (beta chain). Its cognate antigen is unknown. The record originates from a study of CD8+ T cells in alopecia areata. Notes on the study in general: Sequenced scalp T cells also include alphabeta T cells resident in normal skin. Many expanded lesional clones remained in scalp and blood on tofacitinib. Scalp clonality, together with expanded CD8+ clones among the top 100, fell significantly with tofacitinib.

V shed 8 bases and J 7 bases; nucleotides not matched to a gene: 13. From germline, CDR1 is SQVTM and CDR2 ANQGSEA. This CDR3 has 14 residues. Treatment described: oral pan-JAK inhibitor, 5-10 mg twice daily. Those with alopecia areata gave lesional scalp punch biopsies and peripheral blood. TCR sequencing used cDNA made by reverse transcription of extracted RNA. The protocol was immunoSEQ multiplex PCR, while the TCRdb copy is restricted to in-frame clones and leaves out a portion. The table shows over 150,000 clones, with 58% occurring only once. The J gene is TRBJ2-1, the V gene TRBV29-1; 8 bases align to TRBD2. The sequencing used CD4+ T cells sorted from blood, collected at week 24, from a patient treated with tofacitinib. This sequence was found in a human donor with alopecia areata. CDR3 nucleotides: TGCAGCTCATTGGGTAGCGGGGATCTAAATGAGCAGTTCTTC. Amino acids: CSSLGSGDLNEQFF.